This entry features one TCR beta chain sequence. Germline values: CDR1 LGHNA, CDR2 YSLEER. Trimming stripped 0 bases from V and 4 bases from J, with 13 bases between. The CDR3 is 16 amino acids. TCRdb's copy holds only in-frame clones and misses some; the assay was immunoSEQ multiplex PCR. The data contain about 68,000 clones, about 79% of them singletons. This record belongs to a study of OX40 agonist ivuxolimab in advanced cancers. Sequencing used CD4+ or CD8+ T cells sorted from blood, obtained in a trial of the OX40 agonist ivuxolimab. The TCR sequence derives from an adult with an advanced solid tumor such as melanoma, head and neck, liver or kidney cancer. V gene TRBV4-3 combines with J gene TRBJ1-3; a weak D match, TRBD1 (6 bases). CDR3 sequence: CASSQEQGLEGNTIYF. CDR3 in DNA: TGCGCCAGCAGCCAAGAACAGGGCCTAGAGGGAAACACCATATATTTT.